This T cell receptor beta chain was identified during a study of blood T cell repertoires in COVID-19. Authors' analysis steps: Estimated nucleated cell counts came from reference gene primer amplification. The table came from immunoSEQ multiplex PCR; TCRdb's copy has only in-frame clones and leaves some out. V and J calls and clone size are those listed in that table; D and trimming were worked out from the DNA. The sample has around 32,000 clones, roughly 91% seen once. Sequences were obtained from peripheral blood. The sequence was obtained from an older man with active or convalescent COVID-19.

Here the CDR3 DNA reads TGCGCCAGCAGCCAACGGCCTACGGGAGGCGGCAATCAGCCCCAGCATTTT. This sequence encodes CASSQRPTGGGNQPQHF. The chain recombines TRBV5-1 with TRBJ1-5; D gene uncertain. Trimming shortened V by 4 bases and J by 2 bases, and 19 bases separated the two germline ends. This CDR3 is built from 17 residues. The V gene's germline CDR1 is SGHRS and CDR2 YFSETQ.